This T cell receptor beta chain was obtained from a study of T cells in Graves' hyperthyroidism and ophthalmopathy. Per the germline V gene, CDR1 is DFQATT and CDR2 is SNEGSKA (reference sequence). The CDR3 has 18 amino acids. V shed 0 bases, J shed 0 bases, and the junction held 7 bases outside the gene matches. Amplified TCR beta CDR3 regions derived from RNA transcripts. The primer set for the first-round RT-PCR of the TCR CDR3 was HTBI. One entry per CDR3 protein, called by TCRdb with MiXCR from the multiplex PCR reads. Found here are about 400,000 distinct CDR3 sequences, around 14% of them singletons; the top ten hold around 14%.

Sequencing was done on a sample of blood. This TCR derives from a woman in her late teens or twenties with Graves' hyperthyroidism. This chain uses TRBV20-1 with TRBJ2-2; 10 nucleotides line up with TRBD2. CDR3 in amino acids: CSARDERGGRANTGELFF. As DNA, the CDR3 is TGCAGTGCTAGAGACGAGCGGGGGGGCCGAGCGAACACCGGGGAGCTGTTTTTT.